Listed below are T cell receptor beta chains from one sample, sequenced in a study of beta chain features in type 1 diabetes. Only in-frame clones appear in the TCRdb table, and some are missing; sequencing was by immunoSEQ multiplex PCR. This table holds hundreds of thousands of clones, approximately 30% found once. Sample: naive CD4+ T cells from blood. The receptors shown here come from a man between 18 and 29 years old in good health. Both conserved end residues are part of each CDR3. A D gene is named only where the DNA matches it firmly. Expanded clones get a size class; other rows say once, few or many, or leave the size out.

d_gene: NA; v_gene: TRBV5-4; j_gene: TRBJ1-4; abundance: NA; CDR3nt: TGTGCCAGCAGCTTTCCGGGATCCCGGGGCGAAAAACTGTTTTTT; CDR3aa: CASSFPGSRGEKLFF
d_gene: NA; v_gene: TRBV20-1; j_gene: TRBJ1-5; abundance: few; CDR3nt: TGCAGTGCCGGGCTGGGGCAGCCCCAGCATTTT; CDR3aa: CSAGLGQPQHF
d_gene: TRBD2; v_gene: TRBV14; j_gene: TRBJ2-5; abundance: NA; CDR3nt: TGTGCCAGCAGACCCTCCGCGGGAGACCCCAGAGAGACCCAGTACTTC; CDR3aa: CASRPSAGDPRETQYF
d_gene: NA; v_gene: TRBV7-2; j_gene: TRBJ2-5; abundance: few; CDR3nt: TGTGCCAGCAGCTCCCGCCTGGAGACCCAGTACTTC; CDR3aa: CASSSRLETQYF
d_gene: TRBD1; v_gene: TRBV7-2; j_gene: TRBJ2-7; abundance: few; CDR3nt: TGTGCCAGCAGCTTAGGGACAGGGGGAGCCTACGAGCAGTACTTC; CDR3aa: CASSLGTGGAYEQYF
d_gene: NA; v_gene: TRBV29-1; j_gene: TRBJ2-5; abundance: few; CDR3nt: TGCAGCGTGTCGGGGACTTTCCAAGAGACCCAGTACTTC; CDR3aa: CSVSGTFQETQYF
d_gene: NA; v_gene: TRBV4-2; j_gene: TRBJ2-5; abundance: few; CDR3nt: TGTGCCAGCAGCCAAGAGAGGTGGCAGGGGGGAGAGACCCAGTACTTC; CDR3aa: CASSQERWQGGETQYF
d_gene: TRBD1; v_gene: TRBV7-6; j_gene: TRBJ2-1; abundance: NA; CDR3nt: TGTGCCAGCAGCCCCGGGACAGCCTACAATGAGCAGTTCTTC; CDR3aa: CASSPGTAYNEQFF
d_gene: TRBD2; v_gene: TRBV5-1; j_gene: TRBJ2-3; abundance: NA; CDR3nt: TGCGCCAGCAGCACCGGACTAGCGGAGTCCACAGATACGCAGTATTTT; CDR3aa: CASSTGLAESTDTQYF
d_gene: NA; v_gene: TRBV30; j_gene: TRBJ2-2; abundance: NA; CDR3nt: TGTGCCTGGAGTCCGGGACGACCCGGGGAGCTGTTTTTT; CDR3aa: CAWSPGRPGELFF
d_gene: NA; v_gene: TRBV10-3; j_gene: TRBJ1-1; abundance: few; CDR3nt: TGTGCCATCATGCCCCAGGTGAACACTGAAGCTTTCTTT; CDR3aa: CAIMPQVNTEAFF
d_gene: NA; v_gene: TRBV2; j_gene: TRBJ2-4; abundance: few; CDR3nt: TGTGCCAGCACCGAAGGAGGGTTACTAGCCAAAAACATTCAGTACTTC; CDR3aa: CASTEGGLLAKNIQYF
d_gene: TRBD1; v_gene: TRBV30; j_gene: TRBJ2-7; abundance: few; CDR3nt: TGTGCCTGGATGGGGACAGGGGACCACGAGCAGTACTTC; CDR3aa: CAWMGTGDHEQYF
d_gene: TRBD1; v_gene: TRBV30; j_gene: TRBJ1-1; abundance: NA; CDR3nt: TGTGCCTGGAGTCGACAGGGTGGCACTGAAGCTTTCTTT; CDR3aa: CAWSRQGGTEAFF
d_gene: TRBD2; v_gene: TRBV7-2; j_gene: TRBJ2-5; abundance: NA; CDR3nt: TGTGCCAGCAGCTTATTGGGTCTAGCGGCTATAATCCAAGAGACCCAGTACTTC; CDR3aa: CASSLLGLAAIIQETQYF